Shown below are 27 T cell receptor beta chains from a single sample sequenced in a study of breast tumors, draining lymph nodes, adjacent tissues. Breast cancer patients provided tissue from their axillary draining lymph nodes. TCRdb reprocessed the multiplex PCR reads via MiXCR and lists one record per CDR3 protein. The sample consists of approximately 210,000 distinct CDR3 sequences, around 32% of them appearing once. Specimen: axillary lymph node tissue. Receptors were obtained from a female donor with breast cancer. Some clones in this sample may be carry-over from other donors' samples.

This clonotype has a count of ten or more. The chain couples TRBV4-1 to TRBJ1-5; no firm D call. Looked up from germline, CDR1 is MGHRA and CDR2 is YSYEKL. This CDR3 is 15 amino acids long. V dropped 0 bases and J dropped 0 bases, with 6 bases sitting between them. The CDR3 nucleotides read TGCGCCAGCAGCCAAGATGGGGATAGCAATCAGCCCCAGCATTTT. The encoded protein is CASSQDGDSNQPQHF.

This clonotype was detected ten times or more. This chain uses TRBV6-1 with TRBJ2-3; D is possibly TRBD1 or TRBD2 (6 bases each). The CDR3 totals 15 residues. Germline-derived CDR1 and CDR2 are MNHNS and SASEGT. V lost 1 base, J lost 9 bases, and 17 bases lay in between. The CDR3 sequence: CASSEVRGAHPTQYF. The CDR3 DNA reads TGTGCCAGCAGTGAAGTGAGGGGGGCGCACCCCACGCAGTATTTT.

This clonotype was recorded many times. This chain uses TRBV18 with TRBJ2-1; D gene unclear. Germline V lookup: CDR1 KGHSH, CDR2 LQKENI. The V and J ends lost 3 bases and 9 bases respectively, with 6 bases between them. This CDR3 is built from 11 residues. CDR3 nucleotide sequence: TGTGCCAGCTCACCCCGCCGTGAGCAGTTCTTC. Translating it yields CASSPRREQFF.

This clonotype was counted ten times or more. The CDR3 DNA reads as TGTGCCAGCTCACCCCAGGTCCACAATGAGCAGTTCTTC. This translates into CASSPQVHNEQFF. The chain joins TRBV18 to TRBJ2-1; D is uncertain. In germline, CDR1 is KGHSH, CDR2 LQKENI. Trimming removed 3 bases from V and 5 bases from J, with 8 bases in between. The CDR3 length is 13 residues.

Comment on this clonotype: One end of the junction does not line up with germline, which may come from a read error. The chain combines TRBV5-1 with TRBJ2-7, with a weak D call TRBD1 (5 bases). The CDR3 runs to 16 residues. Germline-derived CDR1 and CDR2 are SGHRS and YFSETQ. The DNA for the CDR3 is TGCGCCAGCAGCTGGGTTGGAAAGGGGATCTCCTACAAGCAGTACTTC. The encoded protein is CASSWVGKGISYKQYF.

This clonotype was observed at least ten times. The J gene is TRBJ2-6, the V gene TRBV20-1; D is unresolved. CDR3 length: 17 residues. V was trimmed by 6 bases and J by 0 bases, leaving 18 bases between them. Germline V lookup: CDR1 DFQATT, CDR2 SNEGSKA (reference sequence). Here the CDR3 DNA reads TGCAGTGCCCCCTCCGGAGCTTGGGGCTCTGGGGCCAACGTCCTGACTTTC. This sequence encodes CSAPSGAWGSGANVLTF.

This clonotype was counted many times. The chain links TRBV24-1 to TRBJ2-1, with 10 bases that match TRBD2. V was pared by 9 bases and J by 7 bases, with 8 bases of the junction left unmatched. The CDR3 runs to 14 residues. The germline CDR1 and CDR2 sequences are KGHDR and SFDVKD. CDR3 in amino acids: CATVSSGSVNEQFF. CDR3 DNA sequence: TGTGCCACCGTTTCTAGCGGGAGTGTGAATGAGCAGTTCTTC.

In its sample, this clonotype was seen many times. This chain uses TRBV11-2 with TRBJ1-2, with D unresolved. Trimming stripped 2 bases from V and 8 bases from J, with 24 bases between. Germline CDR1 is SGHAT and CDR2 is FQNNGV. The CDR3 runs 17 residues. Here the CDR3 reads CASSLSGEARGSRGYTF. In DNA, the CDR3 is TGTGCCAGCAGCTTATCTGGAGAGGCACGGGGTTCACGCGGCTACACCTTC.

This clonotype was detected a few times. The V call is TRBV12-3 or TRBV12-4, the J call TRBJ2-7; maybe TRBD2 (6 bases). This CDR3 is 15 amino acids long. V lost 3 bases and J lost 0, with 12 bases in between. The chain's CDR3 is CASSFAGKISYEQYF. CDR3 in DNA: TGTGCCAGCAGTTTCGCGGGGAAGATCTCCTACGAGCAGTACTTC.

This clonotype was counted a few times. CDR3 DNA: TGCAGTGCTAGATTAAACAGGGGACAGAAAGCTTTCTTT. This sequence encodes CSARLNRGQKAFF. This chain joins TRBV20-1 and TRBJ1-1; 7 bases are shared with TRBD1. V was clipped by 2 bases and J by 9 bases; unmatched bases: 9. Germline lookup yields CDR1 DFQATT and CDR2 SNEGSKA (reference sequence). This CDR3 spans 13 amino acids.

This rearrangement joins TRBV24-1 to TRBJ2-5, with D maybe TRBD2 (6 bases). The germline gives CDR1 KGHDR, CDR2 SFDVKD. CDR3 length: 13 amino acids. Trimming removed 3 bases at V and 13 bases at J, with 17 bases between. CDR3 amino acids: CATSDPGWEATYF. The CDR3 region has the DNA TGTGCCACCAGTGATCCGGGCTGGGAGGCAACGTACTTC.

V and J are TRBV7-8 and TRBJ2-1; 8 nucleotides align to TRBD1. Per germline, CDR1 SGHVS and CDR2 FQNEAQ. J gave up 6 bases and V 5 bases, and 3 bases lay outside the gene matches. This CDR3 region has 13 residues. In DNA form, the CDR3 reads TGTGCCAGCAGCGCCGGACAGGGCAATGAGCAGTTCTTC. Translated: CASSAGQGNEQFF.

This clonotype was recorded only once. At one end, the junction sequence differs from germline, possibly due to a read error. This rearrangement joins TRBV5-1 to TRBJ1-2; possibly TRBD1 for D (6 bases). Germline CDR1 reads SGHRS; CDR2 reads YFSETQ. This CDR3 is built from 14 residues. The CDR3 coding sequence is TGCACCAGCAGTTTGGACGGGGGCGGCTACGGCTACACCTTC. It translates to CTSSLDGGGYGYTF. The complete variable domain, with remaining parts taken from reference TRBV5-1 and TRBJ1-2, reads KAGVTQTPRYLIKTRGQQVTLSCSPISGHRSVSWYQQTPGQGLQFLFEYFSETQRNKGNFPGRFSGRQFSNSRSEMNVSTLELGDSALYLCTSSLDGGGYGYTFGSGTRLTVV.

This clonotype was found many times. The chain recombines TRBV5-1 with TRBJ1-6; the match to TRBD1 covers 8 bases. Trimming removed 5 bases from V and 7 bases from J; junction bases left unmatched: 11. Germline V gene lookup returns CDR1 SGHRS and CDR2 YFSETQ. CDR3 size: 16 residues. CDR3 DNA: TGCGCCAGCAGTCTAATGCCCCCAGGGGGCAATTCACCCCTCCACTTT. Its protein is CASSLMPPGGNSPLHF.

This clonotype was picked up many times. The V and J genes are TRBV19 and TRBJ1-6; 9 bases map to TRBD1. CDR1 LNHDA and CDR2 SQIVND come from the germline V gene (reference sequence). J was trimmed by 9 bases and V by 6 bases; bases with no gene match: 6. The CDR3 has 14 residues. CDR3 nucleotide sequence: TGTGCCAGTAGCCGGGACAGGGAGGTTTCACCCCTCCACTTT. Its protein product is CASSRDREVSPLHF.

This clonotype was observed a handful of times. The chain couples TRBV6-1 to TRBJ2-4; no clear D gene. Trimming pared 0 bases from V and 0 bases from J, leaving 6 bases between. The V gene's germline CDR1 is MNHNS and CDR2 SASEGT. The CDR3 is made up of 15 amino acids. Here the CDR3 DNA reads TGTGCCAGCAGTGAAGCAGGTCCAGCCAAAAACATTCAGTACTTC. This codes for CASSEAGPAKNIQYF.

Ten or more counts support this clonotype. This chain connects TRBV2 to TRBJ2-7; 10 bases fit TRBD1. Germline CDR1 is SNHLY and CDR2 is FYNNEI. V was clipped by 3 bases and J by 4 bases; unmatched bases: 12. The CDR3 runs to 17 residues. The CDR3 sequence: CASSDRGTGAGNYEQYF. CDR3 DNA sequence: TGTGCCAGCAGTGATAGGGGGACAGGGGCGGGAAATTACGAGCAGTACTTC. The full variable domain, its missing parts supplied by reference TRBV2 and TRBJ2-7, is EPEVTQTPSHQVTQMGQEVILRCVPISNHLYFYWYRQILGQKVEFLVSFYNNEISEKSEIFDDQFSVERPDGSNFTLKIRSTKLEDSAMYFCASSDRGTGAGNYEQYFGPGTRLTVT.

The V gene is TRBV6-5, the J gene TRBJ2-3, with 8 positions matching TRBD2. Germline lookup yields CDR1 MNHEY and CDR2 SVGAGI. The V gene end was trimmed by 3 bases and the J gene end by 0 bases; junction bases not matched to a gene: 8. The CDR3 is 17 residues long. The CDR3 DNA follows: TGTGCCAGCAGTTATAGCGGGGCCCTGTCTAGCACAGATACGCAGTATTTT. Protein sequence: CASSYSGALSSTDTQYF.

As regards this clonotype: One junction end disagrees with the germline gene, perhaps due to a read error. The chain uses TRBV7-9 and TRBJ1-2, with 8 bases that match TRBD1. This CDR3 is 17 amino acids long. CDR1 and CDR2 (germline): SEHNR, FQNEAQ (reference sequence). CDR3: CVSSPEPATGVGYGYTF. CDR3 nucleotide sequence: TGTGTCAGCAGCCCTGAACCAGCGACAGGGGTGGGCTATGGCTACACCTTC.

In DNA, the CDR3 is TGCGCCAGCAGCCCCACCGGGACAGAAGCCTATGGCTACACCATATATTTT. The encoded protein is CASSPTGTEAYGYTIYF. The V call is TRBV5-1, the J call TRBJ1-3; 7 bases fit TRBD1. Trimming took 4 bases from V and 8 from J; bases not matched to a gene: 18. The CDR3 is 17 residues long. Looked up from germline, CDR1 is SGHRS and CDR2 is YFSETQ.

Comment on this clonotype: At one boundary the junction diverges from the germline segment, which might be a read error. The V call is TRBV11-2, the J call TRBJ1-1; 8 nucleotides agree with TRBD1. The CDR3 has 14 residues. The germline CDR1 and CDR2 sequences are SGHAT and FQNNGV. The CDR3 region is CAGSTQGADTEAFF. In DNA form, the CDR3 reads TGTGCCGGCAGCACCCAGGGGGCTGACACTGAAGCTTTCTTT.

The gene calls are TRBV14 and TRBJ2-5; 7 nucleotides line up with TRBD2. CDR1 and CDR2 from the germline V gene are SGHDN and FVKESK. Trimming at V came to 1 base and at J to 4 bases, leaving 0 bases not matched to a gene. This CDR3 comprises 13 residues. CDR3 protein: CASSQAGGETQYF. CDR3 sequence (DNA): TGTGCCAGCAGCCAAGCGGGGGGAGAGACCCAGTACTTC.

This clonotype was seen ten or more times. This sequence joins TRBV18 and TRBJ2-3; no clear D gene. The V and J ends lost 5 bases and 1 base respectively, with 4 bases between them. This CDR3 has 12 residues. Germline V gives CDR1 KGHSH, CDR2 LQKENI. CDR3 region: CASSSRTDTQYF. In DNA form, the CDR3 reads TGTGCCAGCTCATCCCGCACAGATACGCAGTATTTT.

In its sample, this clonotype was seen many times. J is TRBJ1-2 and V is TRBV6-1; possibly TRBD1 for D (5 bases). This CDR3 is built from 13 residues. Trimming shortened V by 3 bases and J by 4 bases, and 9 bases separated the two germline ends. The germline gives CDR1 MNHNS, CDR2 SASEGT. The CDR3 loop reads CASSDGTVYGYTF. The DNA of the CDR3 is TGTGCCAGCAGTGATGGGACGGTCTATGGCTACACCTTC.

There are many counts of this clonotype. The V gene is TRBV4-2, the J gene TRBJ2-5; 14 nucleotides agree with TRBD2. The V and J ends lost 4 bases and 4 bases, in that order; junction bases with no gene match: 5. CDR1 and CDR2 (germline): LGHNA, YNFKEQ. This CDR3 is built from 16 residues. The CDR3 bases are TGTGCCAGCAGCCCCGGGACTAGCGGGAGAGGAGAGACCCAGTACTTC. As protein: CASSPGTSGRGETQYF.

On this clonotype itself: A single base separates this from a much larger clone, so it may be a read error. CDR3 in amino acids: CASSQYRTSNQPQHF. CDR3 DNA: TGTGCCAGCAGTCAATACAGAACAAGCAATCAGCCCCAGCATTTT. This chain links TRBV6-1 with TRBJ1-5; D gene ambiguous. The V end lost 5 bases, the J end lost 1 base, and 12 bases lay between the germline ends. Per the germline V gene, CDR1 is MNHNS and CDR2 is SASEGT. This CDR3 contains 15 residues.

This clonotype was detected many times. CDR3 in amino acids: CASMVTGGGETQYF. The CDR3 nucleotides are TGCGCCAGTATGGTGACAGGGGGCGGAGAGACCCAGTACTTC. V gene TRBV5-1 combines with J gene TRBJ2-5; TRBD1 agrees at 10 bases. Germline V lookup: CDR1 SGHRS, CDR2 YFSETQ. The J segment lost 4 bases and the V segment lost 8 bases, leaving 8 bases of the junction unmatched. The CDR3 has 14 amino acids.